These T cell receptor beta chains were read from a single sample in a study of PD-L1 blockade in urothelial cancer. TCRdb keeps only in-frame clones here, not all; method: immunoSEQ multiplex PCR. The table lists some 42,000 clones, roughly 80% of them singletons. Sequences were derived from PBMCs, sampled around atezolizumab (anti-PD-L1) treatment. Receptors originate from a man between 65 and 80 years old with urothelial cancer. The CDR3 runs from the conserved cysteine through the conserved F or W. A D gene is named only where the DNA matches it firmly. Size is stated for part of the rows, as once, few or many counts, or as a class when the clone is expanded.

clone_size	v_call	j_call	d_call	cdr3_nt	cdr3_aa
-	TRBV5-8	TRBJ1-2	TRBD1	TGTGCCAGCAGCTCGATACACAGGGGCCTGAACTATGGCTACACCTTC	CASSSIHRGLNYGYTF
-	TRBV11-2	TRBJ2-1	TRBD2	TGTGCCAGCGGAGGACTAGCGGGACCAAGGCATGAGCAGTTCTTC	CASGGLAGPRHEQFF
few	TRBV9	TRBJ1-1	-	TGTGCCAGCAGCAGAGGACAGCTGAACACTGAAGCTTTCTTT	CASSRGQLNTEAFF
-	TRBV10-1	TRBJ2-7	-	TGCGCCAGCAGTCTGATTTCCGGGATCGAACCATACGAGCAGTACTTC	CASSLISGIEPYEQYF
-	TRBV9	TRBJ1-2	-	TGTGCCAGCAGCCAATCTTACAGGTTCTCTGGCTACACCTTC	CASSQSYRFSGYTF
-	TRBV6-5	TRBJ1-1	TRBD1	TGTGCCAGCAGTTACGACAGGGAGGTCACTGAAGCTTTCTTT	CASSYDREVTEAFF
-	TRBV11-1	TRBJ2-1	-	TGTGCCAGCAGCTCGCATAGAAATGAGCAGTTCTTC	CASSSHRNEQFF
-	TRBV29-1	TRBJ1-3	-	TGCAGCGTCCTGCGGACAGCGGGAAACACCATATATTTT	CSVLRTAGNTIYF
-	TRBV19	TRBJ1-2	TRBD1	TGTGCCACCGAGGGGGCCTATGGCTACACCTTC	CATEGAYGYTF
-	TRBV4-1	TRBJ1-1	-	TGCGCCAGCAGCCAAGATTGGAGCGGAAGAGGCACTGAAGCTTTCTTT	CASSQDWSGRGTEAFF
-	TRBV4-3	TRBJ1-2	-	TGCGCCAGCAGCCTAACACATCACTATGGCTACACCTTC	CASSLTHHYGYTF
few	TRBV7-9	TRBJ1-3	TRBD1	TGTGCCAGCAGCGAACAGGGGGCTGCTGGAAACACCATATATTTT	CASSEQGAAGNTIYF
-	TRBV7-9	TRBJ2-1	-	TGTGCCAGCAGCTCGCCCTCCCCCACTAGCTTATCCAATGAGCAGTTCTTC	CASSSPSPTSLSNEQFF
-	TRBV7-2	TRBJ1-3	-	TGTGCCAGCAGCGCAGCGGGGGGGTGGGGTGGAAACACCATATATTTT	CASSAAGGWGGNTIYF
-	TRBV19	TRBJ2-7	-	TGTGCCAGTAGTGTCACCCACAGGGTGAGCTCCTACGAGCAGTACTTC	CASSVTHRVSSYEQYF
-	TRBV9	TRBJ2-1	TRBD1	TGTGCCAGCAGCGCGACGGACAGGGGGCAGTTCTTC	CASSATDRGQFF
-	TRBV28	TRBJ1-2	-	TGTGCCAGCAGTTTAGGAGGGTTGGGCCTTTGGGAATTC	CASSLGGLGLWEF
-	TRBV11-3	TRBJ2-6	-	TGTGCCAGCAGCTCACCTCGGGGCTCTGGGGCCAACGTCCTGACTTTC	CASSSPRGSGANVLTF
medium-sized	TRBV2	TRBJ2-2	-	TGTGCCAGCAGTGAAGCGTTCGGGAACACCGGGGAGCTGTTTTTT	CASSEAFGNTGELFF
-	TRBV19	TRBJ1-5	-	TGTGCCAGTAGCCAGAGGGGGGGAGAAGTGGATCAGCCCCAGCATTTT	CASSQRGGEVDQPQHF
-	TRBV6-1	TRBJ2-7	TRBD1	TGTGCCAGCAGCCCCGGGACAGAGACTACCTACGAGCAGTACTTC	CASSPGTETTYEQYF
-	TRBV10-1	TRBJ2-1	-	TGCGCCAGCAGTGAGTCGTCATTTGCGGGAAACATTCAGTTCTTC	CASSESSFAGNIQFF
-	TRBV6-6	TRBJ2-7	TRBD1	TGTGCCAGCAGTCCCTTCGCAGACAGGGGCGGCGAGCAGTACTTC	CASSPFADRGGEQYF
-	TRBV6-5	TRBJ1-1	TRBD1	TGTGCCAGCAGCTCGCCGGGACAGGGGTCGGGTGAAGCTTTCTTT	CASSSPGQGSGEAFF
-	TRBV4-3	TRBJ1-5	-	TGCGCCAGCAGCCAAGATAGGACAGCAAATCAGCCCCAGCATTTT	CASSQDRTANQPQHF
-	TRBV4-3	TRBJ2-1	-	TGCGCCAGCAGCCAAGATCTAGGTAGCGCTTACAATGAGCAGTTCTTC	CASSQDLGSAYNEQFF
few	TRBV9	TRBJ2-7	TRBD2	TGTGCCAGCAGCCGGGGAGGGAGGGCCTACGAGCAGTACTTC	CASSRGGRAYEQYF
-	TRBV11-2	TRBJ1-5	-	TGTGCCAGCAGCTTGGGCTCGCCAAGCAATCAGCCCCAGCATTTT	CASSLGSPSNQPQHF
many	TRBV6-1	TRBJ2-1	-	TGTGCCAGCAGTGAAGAGGAGGGAGTCTTATATGACAATGAGCAGTTCTTC	CASSEEEGVLYDNEQFF
-	TRBV4-1	TRBJ2-7	TRBD1	TGCGCCAGCAGCCAAGGTTGGGGTAGGACAGGGAACTCCTACGAGCAGTACTTC	CASSQGWGRTGNSYEQYF
-	TRBV29-1	TRBJ2-3	-	TGCAGCGTTGAAGAGAGTGGAGGGCCAGATACGCAGTATTTT	CSVEESGGPDTQYF
-	TRBV5-1	TRBJ2-7	-	TGCGCCAGCAGAGAACCCGGGGGACCCTACGAGCAGTACTTC	CASREPGGPYEQYF
-	TRBV11-3	TRBJ2-7	TRBD1	TGTGCCAGCAGCACAAGTCGACAGGGCTCCTACGAGCAGTACTTC	CASSTSRQGSYEQYF
-	TRBV5-6	TRBJ1-1	TRBD1	TGTGCCAGCAGGCCTGGGACAGGGAGAACAGCTTTCTTT	CASRPGTGRTAFF
-	TRBV7-2	TRBJ1-2	TRBD1	TGTGCCAGCAGCCTTCGACAGGGGGGTAAGGACTATGGCTACACCTTC	CASSLRQGGKDYGYTF
-	TRBV6-5	TRBJ1-2	-	TGTGCCAGCAGTTACTTACAGGGCTATGGCTACACCTTC	CASSYLQGYGYTF
-	TRBV7-2	TRBJ2-7	TRBD1	TGTGCCAGCAGCTTATATGACAGGGACTACGAGCAGTACTTC	CASSLYDRDYEQYF
few	TRBV5-4	TRBJ1-2	-	TGTGCCAGCAGCTTAGGGGCGCAGTTTGGCTATGGCTACACCTTC	CASSLGAQFGYGYTF
-	TRBV5-4	TRBJ2-6	-	TGTGCCAGCAGCCCCGGGGGCTCTGGGGCCAACGTCCTGACTTTC	CASSPGGSGANVLTF
-	TRBV5-1	TRBJ2-3	TRBD2	TGCGCCAGCACCCGGCAGGGGCGGGGGGTCACAGATACGCAGTATTTT	CASTRQGRGVTDTQYF
-	TRBV11-3	TRBJ2-1	TRBD1	TGTGCCAGCAGCTTAGATACTCGGCAGGGGGCCTACAATGAGCAGTTCTTC	CASSLDTRQGAYNEQFF
-	TRBV5-4	TRBJ2-5	TRBD2	TGTGCCAGCAGCTTGGATCTAGCGGGGGGGCAAGAGACCCAGTACTTC	CASSLDLAGGQETQYF